This is a list of T cell receptor beta chains from one sample in a study of radiotherapy plus CTLA-4 blockade in lung cancer. Profiled with immunoSEQ multiplex PCR; TCRdb holds only in-frame clones, not every one. This table has tens of thousands of clones, roughly 91% appearing once. The specimen was peripheral blood, collected from a patient treated with radiotherapy plus ipilimumab. These receptors were taken from a human donor with non-small cell lung cancer that progressed on radiotherapy plus ipilimumab. Each CDR3 is given with its conserved first and last residue. Each record gives: J gene, D gene, clone size, V gene, CDR3 protein, CDR3 DNA. The D gene is left open where the match is weak. Size values are once, few and many counts, or a class for expanded clones, and some rows have none.

>TRBJ2-1|.|few|TRBV6-5
CASSTGKGEQFF
TGTGCCAGCAGTACAGGGAAGGGTGAGCAGTTCTTC
>TRBJ2-6|.|.|TRBV9
CASSPLSAVSGANVLTF
TGTGCCAGCAGCCCGCTAAGCGCCGTCTCTGGGGCCAACGTCCTGACTTTC
>TRBJ2-1|TRBD1|once|TRBV6-5
CASSGDRGAFF
TGTGCCAGCAGTGGGGACAGGGGGGCGTTCTTC
>TRBJ1-5|.|.|TRBV5-1
CASSLVGGRQPQHF
TGCGCCAGCAGCTTGGTAGGGGGGCGGCAGCCCCAGCATTTT
>TRBJ2-5|.|.|TRBV30
CAWMRGGETQYF
TGTGCCTGGATGAGAGGGGGAGAGACCCAGTACTTC
>TRBJ1-2|TRBD1|.|TRBV6-5
CASSYDRGLGYTF
TGTGCCAGCAGCTACGACAGGGGGCTCGGCTACACCTTC
>TRBJ2-7|.|few|TRBV30
CARGQGPLGEQYF
TGTGCTCGGGGGCAGGGACCACTAGGCGAGCAGTACTTC
>TRBJ1-1|.|.|TRBV7-9
CASSLAGNTEAFF
TGTGCCAGCAGCTTAGCTGGGAACACTGAAGCTTTCTTT
>TRBJ2-5|TRBD1|.|TRBV11-2
CASSPTPPGTGFRETQYF
TGTGCCAGCAGCCCCACCCCTCCGGGGACAGGGTTTAGGGAGACCCAGTACTTC
>TRBJ1-4|.|.|TRBV6-5
CASSYVGTSNEKLFF
TGTGCCAGCAGTTACGTGGGGACTTCTAATGAAAAACTGTTTTTT
>TRBJ2-7|TRBD1|.|TRBV27
CASSFLPVGQGSYEQYF
TGTGCCAGCAGTTTCCTGCCAGTCGGACAGGGATCCTACGAGCAGTACTTC
>TRBJ2-5|.|.|TRBV14
CASSSRGETQYF
TGTGCCAGCAGTTCGCGCGGGGAGACCCAGTACTTC
>TRBJ1-1|.|once|TRBV29-1
CSVRDRLAQLPFF
TGCAGCGTTCGAGACAGGTTGGCCCAACTTCCTTTCTTT
>TRBJ2-2|TRBD1|.|TRBV7-6
CASSRTGPGELFF
TGTGCCAGCAGCCGGACAGGGCCCGGGGAGCTGTTTTTT
>TRBJ2-5|.|.|TRBV6-6
CASRRGETQYF
TGTGCCAGCAGGAGGGGGGAGACCCAGTACTTC
>TRBJ1-2|.|.|TRBV5-1
CASSADDYGYTF
TGCGCCAGCAGCGCAGACGACTATGGCTACACCTTC
>TRBJ1-2|TRBD1|.|TRBV5-4
CASSYVQGAHGYTF
TGTGCCAGCAGCTATGTACAGGGGGCTCACGGCTACACCTTC
>TRBJ2-2|.|.|TRBV7-6
CASSPANTGELFF
TGTGCCAGCAGCCCGGCGAACACCGGGGAGCTGTTTTTT
>TRBJ1-2|TRBD1|.|TRBV27
CATRRTGHYGYTF
TGTGCCACCCGCAGGACAGGCCACTATGGCTACACCTTC
>TRBJ2-7|TRBD1|.|TRBV15
CATSRVGQGRPYEQYF
TGTGCCACCAGCAGAGTTGGACAGGGACGGCCCTACGAGCAGTACTTC
>TRBJ1-4|.|.|TRBV6-1
CASKIKVNEKLFF
TGTGCCAGCAAAATTAAGGTGAATGAAAAACTGTTTTTT
>TRBJ2-7|TRBD2|few|TRBV5-5
CASSPRLAGDGSYEQYF
TGTGCCAGCAGCCCCCGACTAGCGGGAGACGGGTCCTACGAGCAGTACTTC
>TRBJ1-2|TRBD1|.|TRBV6-5
CASSGPGQGDGYTF
TGTGCCAGCAGTGGACCGGGACAGGGGGACGGCTACACCTTC
>TRBJ2-7|TRBD2|.|TRBV10-3
CAISELAGYEQYF
TGTGCCATCAGCGAACTAGCGGGCTACGAGCAGTACTTC
>TRBJ1-2|.|.|TRBV15
CATSRGTGTYGYTF
TGTGCCACCAGCAGAGGGACGGGGACCTATGGCTACACCTTC
>TRBJ2-5|.|.|TRBV6-1
CASSEMVKETQYF
TGTGCCAGCAGTGAAATGGTGAAAGAGACCCAGTACTTC
>TRBJ2-1|TRBD2|.|TRBV5-6
CASSLRRKLAGSYNEQFF
TGTGCCAGCAGCTTGCGAAGGAAACTAGCGGGATCCTACAATGAGCAGTTCTTC
>TRBJ1-2|.|.|TRBV15
CATSSPGSPEGYTF
TGTGCCACCAGCAGCCCCGGGAGCCCCGAGGGCTACACCTTC
>TRBJ2-3|TRBD2|.|TRBV2
CASRERGSTDTQYF
TGTGCCAGCAGGGAGCGGGGGAGCACAGATACGCAGTATTTT
>TRBJ1-4|.|.|TRBV5-1
CASSLGSTNEKLFF
TGCGCCAGCAGCTTGGGCAGCACTAATGAAAAACTGTTTTTT